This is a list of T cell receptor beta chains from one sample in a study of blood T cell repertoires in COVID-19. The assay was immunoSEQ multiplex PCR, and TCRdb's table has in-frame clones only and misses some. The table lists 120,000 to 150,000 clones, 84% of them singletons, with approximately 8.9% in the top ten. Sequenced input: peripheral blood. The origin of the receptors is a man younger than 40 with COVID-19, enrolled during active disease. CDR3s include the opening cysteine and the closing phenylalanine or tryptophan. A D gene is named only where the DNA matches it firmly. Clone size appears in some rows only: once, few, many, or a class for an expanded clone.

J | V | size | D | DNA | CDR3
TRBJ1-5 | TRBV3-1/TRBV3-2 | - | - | TGTGCCAGCAGCCAAGCAGGGCAGAATCAGCCCCAGCATTTT | CASSQAGQNQPQHF
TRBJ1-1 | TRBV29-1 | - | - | TGCAGCGACGGCGGACTTTGCCCCAGCACTGAAGCTTTCTTT | CSDGGLCPSTEAFF
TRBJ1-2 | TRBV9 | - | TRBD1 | TGTGCCAGCAGCACCGACGGGACAGGGATACCCTATGGCTACACCTTC | CASSTDGTGIPYGYTF
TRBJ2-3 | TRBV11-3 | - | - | TGTGCCAGCAGCTTAAGATCAGGCACAGATACGCAGTATTTT | CASSLRSGTDTQYF
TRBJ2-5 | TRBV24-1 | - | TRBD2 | TGTGCCACCCGAGGATCGGGAGGAGAGACCCAGTACTTC | CATRGSGGETQYF
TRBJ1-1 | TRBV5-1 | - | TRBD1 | TGCGCCAGCAGTCGTACAGGGGGCGTAACGAACACTGAAGCTTTCTTT | CASSRTGGVTNTEAFF
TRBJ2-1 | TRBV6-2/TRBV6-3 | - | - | TGTGCCAGCAGTTACCTGGCTAGAACCTACAATGAGCAGTTCTTC | CASSYLARTYNEQFF
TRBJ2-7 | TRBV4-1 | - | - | TGCGCCAGCAGCCAAGTGCTAGTAGACTCCTACGAGCAGTACTTC | CASSQVLVDSYEQYF
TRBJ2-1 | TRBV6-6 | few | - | TGTGCCAGCAGTTATGAGTTCAATGAGCAGTTCTTC | CASSYEFNEQFF
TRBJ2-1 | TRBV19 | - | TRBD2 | TGTGCCAGTGCGAGGGGGAAGAGGACTAGCGGGAGGGATGAGCAGTTCTTC | CASARGKRTSGRDEQFF
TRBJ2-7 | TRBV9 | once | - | TGTGCCAGCAGCGGCCAGGGGAACGAGCAGTACTTC | CASSGQGNEQYF
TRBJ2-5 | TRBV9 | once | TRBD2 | TGTGCCAGCAGCGTAGTAGGCGGGAGAGAGACCCAGTACTTC | CASSVVGGRETQYF
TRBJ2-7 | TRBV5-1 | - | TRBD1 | TGCGCCAGCAGCCTCCGCGGGACAGGGGTCAACGAGCAGTACTTC | CASSLRGTGVNEQYF
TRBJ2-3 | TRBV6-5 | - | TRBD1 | TGTGCCAGCGGATTGACCGGGACAGGGACAGATACGCAGTATTTT | CASGLTGTGTDTQYF
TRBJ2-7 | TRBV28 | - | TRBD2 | TGTGCCAGCACTCGAGCGGGAAGATACGAGCAGTACTTC | CASTRAGRYEQYF
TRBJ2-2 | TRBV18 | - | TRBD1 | TGTGCCAGCTCACCATGGACAGGGAACACCGGGGAGCTGTTTTTT | CASSPWTGNTGELFF
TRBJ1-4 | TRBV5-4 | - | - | TGTGCCAGCAGCTCCTACCGGGAGGGGAATGAAAAACTGTTTTTT | CASSSYREGNEKLFF
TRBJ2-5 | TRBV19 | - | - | TGTGCCAGTAGTTATCGTAGTTTGCAAGAGACCCAGTACTTC | CASSYRSLQETQYF
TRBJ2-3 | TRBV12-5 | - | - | TGTGCTAGTGGTTTAAGCGCGGGGAGCACGCAGTATTTT | CASGLSAGSTQYF
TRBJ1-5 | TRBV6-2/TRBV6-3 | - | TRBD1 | TGTGCCAGCAGTTCCCAGGACAGGGTCTATGGGCCCCAGCATTTT | CASSSQDRVYGPQHF
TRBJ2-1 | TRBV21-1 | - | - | TGTGCCAGCACGGTGGAAGGGGTCAATGAGCAGTTCTTC | CASTVEGVNEQFF
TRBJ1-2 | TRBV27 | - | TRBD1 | TGTGCCAGCAGTGGGGACAGGGACTATGGCTACACCTTC | CASSGDRDYGYTF
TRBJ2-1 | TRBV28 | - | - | TGTGCCAGCAGTTTAAGCAGGGGCCGGTTCTTC | CASSLSRGRFF
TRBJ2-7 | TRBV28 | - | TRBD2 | TGTGCCAGCGGGAGGGGTCCCAACGAGCAGTACTTC | CASGRGPNEQYF
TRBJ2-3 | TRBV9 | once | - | TGTGCCAGCAGCCGTCAGGAGGGAGATACGCAGTATTTT | CASSRQEGDTQYF
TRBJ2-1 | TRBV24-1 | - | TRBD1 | TGTGCCACCAGTGATCCCAGGGGACAGGGGAAAGATGAGCAGTTCTTC | CATSDPRGQGKDEQFF
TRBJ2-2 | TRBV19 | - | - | TGTGCCAGTAGTATAGATCTAGATACCGGGGAGCTGTTTTTT | CASSIDLDTGELFF
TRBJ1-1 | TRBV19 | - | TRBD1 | TGTGCCAGTAGTCCTACAGGGGTCACTGAAGCTTTCTTT | CASSPTGVTEAFF